The clone carrying this T cell receptor beta chain was found many times. The data belong to a study of glioma-infiltrating T cells. Using RNA template, CDR3s of TCR alpha and beta were amplified with iRepertoire arm-PCR. TCRdb analysed the multiplex PCR reads with MiXCR anew, one entry per CDR3 protein. Counted here are under 200,000 distinct CDR3 sequences, around 32% occurring once; the ten biggest clones make up 20% to 25%. The CDR3 length is 15 residues. Germline values: CDR1 SGHTA, CDR2 FQGNSA. V was cut by 1 base and J by 7 bases, with 15 bases left in between. This clonotype was obtained from a human donor with low-grade glioma or glioblastoma, undergoing nonglioma brain surgery, or in good health (not recorded which). The sample taken for sequencing was glioma tissue, nonneoplastic brain tissue, or PBMCs (not recorded which). The chain couples TRBV7-2 to TRBJ2-3, with a possible D match to TRBD1 (6 bases). The CDR3 DNA reads as TGTGCCAGCAGCTTAGTTCCCGGGACACCAAATACGCAGTATTTT. Amino acids: CASSLVPGTPNTQYF. Drawing the rest from reference TRBV7-2 and TRBJ2-3, the complete variable domain is GAGVSQSPSNKVTEKGKDVELRCDPISGHTALYWYRQSLGQGLEFLIYFQGNSAPDKSGLPSDRFSAERTGGSVSTLTIQRTQQEDSAVYLCASSLVPGTPNTQYFGPGTRLTVL.